This section outlines one T cell receptor beta chain sequence together with its context. Allocation to cohorts depended on clinical history reported by the participants. Sequencing was performed with immunoSEQ multiplex PCR; in TCRdb, only in-frame clones are kept and a portion is missing. The sample holds a few hundred thousand clones, 80% to 90% seen once. This specimen comes from a study of blood T cell repertoires in COVID-19. Study-wide background: Sites across the United States, Italy and Spain contributed samples from acute and convalescent COVID-19.

Germline V gene lookup returns CDR1 SGHNT and CDR2 YENEEA. Trimming cost V 3 bases and J 0 bases; bases outside gene matches: 5. The CDR3 is 15 amino acids. The sequencing sample was made of PBMCs or T cells enriched from blood (not recorded which). This TCR was recovered from a woman aged 40 to 49 with acute COVID-19. This chain connects TRBV11-3 to TRBJ2-7; 7 bases are a match to TRBD2. CDR3 amino acids: CASSFGEGSSYEQYF. The CDR3 coding sequence is TGTGCCAGCAGCTTTGGGGAGGGATCCTCCTACGAGCAGTACTTC.